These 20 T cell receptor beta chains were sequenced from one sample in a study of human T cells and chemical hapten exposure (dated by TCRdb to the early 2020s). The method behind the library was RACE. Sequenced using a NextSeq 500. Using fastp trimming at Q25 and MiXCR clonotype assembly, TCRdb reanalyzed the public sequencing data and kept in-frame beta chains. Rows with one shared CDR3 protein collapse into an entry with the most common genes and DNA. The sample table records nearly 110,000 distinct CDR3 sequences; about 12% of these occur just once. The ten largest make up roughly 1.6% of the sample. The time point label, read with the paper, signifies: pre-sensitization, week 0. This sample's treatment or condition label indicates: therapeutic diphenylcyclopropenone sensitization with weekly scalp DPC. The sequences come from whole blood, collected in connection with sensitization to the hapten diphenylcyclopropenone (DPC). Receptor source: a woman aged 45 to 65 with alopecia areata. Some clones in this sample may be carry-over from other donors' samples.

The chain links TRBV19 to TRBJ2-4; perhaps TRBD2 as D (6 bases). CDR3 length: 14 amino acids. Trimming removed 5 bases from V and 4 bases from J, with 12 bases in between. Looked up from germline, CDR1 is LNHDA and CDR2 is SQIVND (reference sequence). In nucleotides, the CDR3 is TGTGCCAGTAGTCAGCCGGGAGATAAAAACATTCAGTACTTC. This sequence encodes CASSQPGDKNIQYF. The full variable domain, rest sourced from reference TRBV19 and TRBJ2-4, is DGGITQSPKYLFRKEGQNVTLSCEQNLNHDAMYWYRQDPGQGLRLIYYSQIVNDFQKGDIAEGYSVSREKKESFPLTVTSAQKNPTAFYLCASSQPGDKNIQYFGAGTRLSVL.

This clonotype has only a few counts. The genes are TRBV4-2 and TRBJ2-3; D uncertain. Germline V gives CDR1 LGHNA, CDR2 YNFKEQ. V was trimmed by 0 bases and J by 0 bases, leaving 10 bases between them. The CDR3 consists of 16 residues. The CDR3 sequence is CASSQEPASSTDTQYF. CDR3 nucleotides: TGTGCCAGCAGCCAAGAACCCGCCTCTAGCACAGATACGCAGTATTTT.

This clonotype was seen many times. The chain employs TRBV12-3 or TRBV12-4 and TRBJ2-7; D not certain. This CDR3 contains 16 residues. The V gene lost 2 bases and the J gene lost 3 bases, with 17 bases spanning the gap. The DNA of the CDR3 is TGTGCCAGCAGTTTAAAATCCTCGAACAGCTACTACGAGCAGTACTTC. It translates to CASSLKSSNSYYEQYF.

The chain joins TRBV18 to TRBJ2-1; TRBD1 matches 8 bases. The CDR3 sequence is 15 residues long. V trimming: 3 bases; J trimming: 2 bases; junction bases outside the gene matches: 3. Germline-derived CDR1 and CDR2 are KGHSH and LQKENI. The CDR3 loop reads CASSPSQGAYNEQFF. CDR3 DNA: TGTGCCAGCTCACCTTCACAGGGGGCCTACAATGAGCAGTTCTTC.

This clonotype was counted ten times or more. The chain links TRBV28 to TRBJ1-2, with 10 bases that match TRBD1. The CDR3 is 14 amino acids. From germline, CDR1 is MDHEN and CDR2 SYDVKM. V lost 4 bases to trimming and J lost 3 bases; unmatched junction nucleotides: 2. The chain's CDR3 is CASSSGTGDYGYTF. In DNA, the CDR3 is TGTGCCAGCAGTTCCGGGACAGGGGACTATGGCTACACCTTC.

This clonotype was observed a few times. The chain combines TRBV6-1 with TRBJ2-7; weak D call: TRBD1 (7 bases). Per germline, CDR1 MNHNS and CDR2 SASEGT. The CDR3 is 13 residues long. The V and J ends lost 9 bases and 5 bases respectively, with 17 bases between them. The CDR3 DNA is TGTGCCAGTATGTGGCAGGGGGGCGACGAGCAGTACTTC. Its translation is CASMWQGGDEQYF.

DNA for the CDR3: TGCAGCACGGACCTACCAGGCCTGAGCTCCTACAATGAGCAGTTCTTC. Its translation is CSTDLPGLSSYNEQFF. The chain employs TRBV29-1 and TRBJ2-1, with D hard to call. V was pared by 8 bases and J by 0 bases, with 20 bases between. The CDR3 covers 16 residues. Germline CDR1 reads SQVTM; CDR2 reads ANQGSEA.

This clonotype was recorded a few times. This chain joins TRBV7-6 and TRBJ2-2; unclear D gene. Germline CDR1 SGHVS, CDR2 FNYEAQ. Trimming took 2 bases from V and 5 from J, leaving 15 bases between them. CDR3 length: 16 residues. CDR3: CASSLLAQVPTGELFF. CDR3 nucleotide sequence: TGTGCCAGCAGCTTATTGGCGCAGGTACCAACCGGGGAGCTGTTTTTT.

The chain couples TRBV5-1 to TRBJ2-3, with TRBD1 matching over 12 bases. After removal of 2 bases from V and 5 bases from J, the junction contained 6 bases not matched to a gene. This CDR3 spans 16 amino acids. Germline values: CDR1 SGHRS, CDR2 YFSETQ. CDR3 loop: CASSFSGTGGGDTQYF. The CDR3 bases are TGCGCCAGCAGCTTCTCCGGGACAGGGGGCGGAGATACGCAGTATTTT.

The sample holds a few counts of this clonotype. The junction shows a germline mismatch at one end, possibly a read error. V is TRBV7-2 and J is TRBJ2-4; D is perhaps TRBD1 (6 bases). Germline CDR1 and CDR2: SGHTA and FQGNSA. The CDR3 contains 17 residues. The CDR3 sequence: CASSPPGAGATKNIQYF. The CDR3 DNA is TGTGCCAGCAGCCCGCCAGGGGCAGGGGCGACCAAGAACATTCAGTACTTC.

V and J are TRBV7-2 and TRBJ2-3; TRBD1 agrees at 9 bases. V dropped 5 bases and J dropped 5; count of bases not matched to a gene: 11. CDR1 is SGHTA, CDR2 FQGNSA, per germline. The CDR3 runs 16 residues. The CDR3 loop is CASSAGQGVGGDTQYF. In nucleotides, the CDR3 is TGTGCCAGCAGCGCGGGACAGGGTGTTGGAGGAGATACGCAGTATTTT.

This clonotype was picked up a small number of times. This CDR3 is CASSDAGTRFGAQYF. CDR3 nucleotide sequence: TGTGCCAGCAGTGATGCCGGGACTAGATTTGGGGCGCAGTATTTT. The rearrangement uses TRBV6-2 or TRBV6-3 and TRBJ2-3; 8 bases agree with TRBD2. Looked up from germline, CDR1 is MNHEY and CDR2 is SVGEGT. This CDR3 region has 15 residues. J lost 10 bases, V lost 5 bases, and 14 bases had no gene match.

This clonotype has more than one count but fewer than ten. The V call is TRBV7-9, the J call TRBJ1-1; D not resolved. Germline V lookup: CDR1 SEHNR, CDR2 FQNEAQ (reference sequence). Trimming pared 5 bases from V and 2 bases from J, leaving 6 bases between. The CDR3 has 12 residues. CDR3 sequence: CASSTSNTEAFF. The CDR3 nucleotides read TGTGCCAGCAGCACCTCAAACACTGAAGCTTTCTTT.

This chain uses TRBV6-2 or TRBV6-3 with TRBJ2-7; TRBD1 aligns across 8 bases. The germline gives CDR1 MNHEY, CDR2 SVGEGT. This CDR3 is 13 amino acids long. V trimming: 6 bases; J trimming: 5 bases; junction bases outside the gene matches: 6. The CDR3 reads CASSRTGSNEQYF. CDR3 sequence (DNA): TGTGCCAGCAGCCGGACAGGGTCGAACGAGCAGTACTTC.

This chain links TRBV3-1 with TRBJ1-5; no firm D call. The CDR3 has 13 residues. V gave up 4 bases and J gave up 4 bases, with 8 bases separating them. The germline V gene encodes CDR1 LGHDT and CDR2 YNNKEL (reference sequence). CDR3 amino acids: CASSLTRNQPQHF. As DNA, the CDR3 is TGTGCCAGCAGCCTAACAAGGAATCAGCCCCAGCATTTT.

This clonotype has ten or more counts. CDR3 protein: CSVGSSGGFEKLFF. Written as DNA, the CDR3 is TGCAGCGTTGGATCGTCAGGGGGCTTTGAAAAACTGTTTTTT. The V gene is TRBV29-1, the J gene TRBJ1-4, with 8 nucleotides matching TRBD1. The trim removed 4 bases at V and 7 bases at J, leaving 8 bases unmatched. Germline-derived CDR1 and CDR2 are SQVTM and ANQGSEA. The CDR3 is 14 residues long.

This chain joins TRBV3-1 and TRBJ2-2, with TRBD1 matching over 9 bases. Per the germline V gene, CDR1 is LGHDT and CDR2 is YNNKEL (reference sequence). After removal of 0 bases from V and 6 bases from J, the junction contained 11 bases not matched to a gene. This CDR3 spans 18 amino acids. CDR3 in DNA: TGTGCCAGCAGCCAAGAGATCCCGGGACAGGGAATGTCCGGGGAGCTGTTTTTT. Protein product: CASSQEIPGQGMSGELFF.

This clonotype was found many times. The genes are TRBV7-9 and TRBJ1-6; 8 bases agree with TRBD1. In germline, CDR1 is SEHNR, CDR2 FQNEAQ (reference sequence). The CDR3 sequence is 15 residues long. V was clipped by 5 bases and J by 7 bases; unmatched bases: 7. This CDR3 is CASSPLRTGNSPLHF. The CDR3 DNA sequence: TGTGCCAGCAGCCCCCTGAGGACAGGGAATTCACCCCTCCACTTT.

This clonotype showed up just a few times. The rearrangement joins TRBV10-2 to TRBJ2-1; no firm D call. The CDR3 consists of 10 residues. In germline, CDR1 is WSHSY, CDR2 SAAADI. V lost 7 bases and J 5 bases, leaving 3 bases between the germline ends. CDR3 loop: CASKHNEQFF. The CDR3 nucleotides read TGCGCCAGCAAACACAATGAGCAGTTCTTC.

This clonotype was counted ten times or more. The chain's CDR3 is CASRTLGLATQETQYF. CDR3 DNA: TGTGCCAGCAGAACCCTAGGACTAGCAACGCAAGAGACCCAGTACTTC. The gene calls are TRBV27 and TRBJ2-5, with 8 bases aligning to TRBD2. In germline, CDR1 is MNHEY, CDR2 SMNVEV (reference sequence). V dropped 6 bases and J dropped 2; count of bases not matched to a gene: 11. This CDR3 comprises 16 residues.